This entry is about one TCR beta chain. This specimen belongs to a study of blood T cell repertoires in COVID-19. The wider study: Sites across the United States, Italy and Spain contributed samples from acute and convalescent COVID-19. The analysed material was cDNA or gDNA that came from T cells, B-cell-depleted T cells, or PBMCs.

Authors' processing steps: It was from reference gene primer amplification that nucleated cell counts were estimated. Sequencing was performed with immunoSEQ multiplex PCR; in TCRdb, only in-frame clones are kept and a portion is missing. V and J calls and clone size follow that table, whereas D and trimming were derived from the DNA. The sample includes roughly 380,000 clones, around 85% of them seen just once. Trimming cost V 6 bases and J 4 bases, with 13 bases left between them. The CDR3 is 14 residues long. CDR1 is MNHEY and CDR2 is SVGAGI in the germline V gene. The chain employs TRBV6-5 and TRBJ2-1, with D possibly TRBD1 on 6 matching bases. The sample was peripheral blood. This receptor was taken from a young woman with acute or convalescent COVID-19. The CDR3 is CASSVGTKYNEQFF. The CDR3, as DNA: TGTGCCAGCAGCGTCGGGACAAAATACAATGAGCAGTTCTTC.